These T cell receptor beta chains were read from a single sample in a study of blood T cell repertoires in COVID-19. This table comes from immunoSEQ multiplex PCR, and its TCRdb copy is limited to in-frame clones, with some not included. The sample yields approximately 180,000 clones, more than 75% seen once. Sample: peripheral blood. The origin of the receptors is a man aged 40-49 years with active or convalescent COVID-19. Each CDR3 is given with its conserved first and last residue. A D gene is named only where the DNA matches it firmly. Clone size is stated in some rows and not others, as once, few, many or a class when expanded.

>-|TRBV6-2/TRBV6-3|TRBJ1-5|TRBD1
CASSSWTGDGNQPQHF
TGTGCCAGCAGTTCATGGACAGGGGACGGCAATCAGCCCCAGCATTTT
>-|TRBV11-2|TRBJ2-6|TRBD1
CASSLNRGFVSGANVLTF
TGTGCCAGCAGCCTGAACAGGGGGTTCGTATCTGGGGCCAACGTCCTGACTTTC
>-|TRBV6-1|TRBJ1-2|-
CASSENSPYGYTF
TGTGCCAGCAGTGAAAACAGTCCCTATGGCTACACCTTC
>-|TRBV4-3|TRBJ1-4|-
CASSQHYPSEASSEKLFF
TGCGCCAGCAGCCAGCACTACCCTTCAGAGGCCTCCTCGGAAAAACTGTTTTTT
>-|TRBV9|TRBJ1-2|TRBD1
CASSVGQGYGYTF
TGTGCCAGCAGCGTAGGACAGGGGTACGGCTACACCTTC
>-|TRBV19|TRBJ2-7|TRBD2
CASSSSGGESYEQYF
TGTGCCAGTAGCTCCTCGGGAGGCGAGTCCTACGAGCAGTACTTC
>once|TRBV3-1/TRBV3-2|TRBJ2-3|-
CASSQSPLQGTDTQYF
TGTGCCAGCAGCCAATCCCCCTTACAGGGCACAGATACGCAGTATTTT
>-|TRBV9|TRBJ2-3|TRBD1
CASSVATSPGTGTTDTQYF
TGTGCCAGCAGCGTAGCTACGTCCCCCGGGACAGGGACCACAGATACGCAGTATTTT
>-|TRBV30|TRBJ2-2|-
CAWSAQLTGELFF
TGTGCCTGGAGTGCCCAGTTGACCGGGGAGCTGTTTTTT
>-|TRBV5-5|TRBJ1-2|TRBD1
CASSLVGTGDGYTF
TGTGCCAGCAGCTTGGTAGGGACAGGGGACGGCTACACCTTC
>-|TRBV5-5|TRBJ1-2|TRBD1
CASSFRTGLGYTF
TGTGCCAGCAGCTTCCGGACAGGTTTGGGCTACACCTTC
>-|TRBV5-4|TRBJ2-2|TRBD2
CASSLGAGGPTGELFF
TGTGCCAGCAGCTTAGGAGCGGGGGGGCCCACCGGGGAGCTGTTTTTT
>-|TRBV3-1/TRBV3-2|TRBJ2-7|-
CASSYTARGEQYF
TGTGCCAGCAGCTATACAGCAAGGGGCGAGCAGTACTTC
>-|TRBV30|TRBJ2-7|TRBD1
CAWMPRDREPYEQYF
TGTGCCTGGATGCCTCGGGACAGGGAGCCCTACGAGCAGTACTTC
>-|TRBV6-2/TRBV6-3|TRBJ2-7|-
CASSPFPSYEQYF
TGTGCCAGCAGCCCATTCCCGAGCTACGAGCAGTACTTC
>-|TRBV6-1|TRBJ2-7|-
CASSEEDGESYEQYF
TGTGCCAGCAGTGAAGAAGACGGGGAGTCCTACGAGCAGTACTTC
>-|TRBV30|TRBJ1-4|TRBD1
CAWGNQQGSNEKLFF
TGTGCCTGGGGAAACCAACAGGGGAGTAATGAAAAACTGTTTTTT
>-|TRBV30|TRBJ1-1|-
CAWSDISRVGTEAFF
TGTGCCTGGAGTGATATTAGCAGGGTGGGCACTGAAGCTTTCTTT
>once|TRBV6-5|TRBJ2-7|-
CASRRDGGPYEQYF
TGTGCCAGCAGGAGGGACGGGGGACCCTACGAGCAGTACTTC
>-|TRBV6-5|TRBJ2-7|TRBD1
CASSRQGSSYEQYF
TGTGCCAGCAGCAGACAGGGGAGTTCTTACGAGCAGTACTTC
>-|TRBV9|TRBJ1-6|-
CASSVEQGDNSPLHF
TGTGCCAGCAGCGTGGAACAGGGCGATAATTCACCCCTCCACTTT
>-|TRBV7-9|TRBJ1-2|TRBD1
CASSLPGQGNYGYTF
TGTGCCAGCAGTCTACCGGGACAGGGGAACTATGGCTACACCTTC
>-|TRBV6-5|TRBJ2-5|-
CASADSRGTQYF
TGTGCCAGCGCGGACAGCCGGGGGACCCAGTACTTC
>-|TRBV10-3|TRBJ1-1|TRBD1
CAISGLTGMNTEAFF
TGTGCCATCAGTGGACTGACAGGGATGAACACTGAAGCTTTCTTT
>once|TRBV5-8|TRBJ1-6|TRBD1
CASSFWTGYGRRNSPLHF
TGTGCCAGCAGCTTTTGGACAGGGTATGGCCGGCGTAATTCACCCCTCCACTTT
>-|TRBV30|TRBJ1-1|TRBD1
CAWSGTGRASTEAFF
TGTGCCTGGAGTGGGACAGGGAGGGCCAGCACTGAAGCTTTCTTT
>-|TRBV19|TRBJ1-5|-
CASSPGSSLSNQPQHF
TGTGCCAGTAGTCCCGGGTCCTCCTTGAGCAATCAGCCCCAGCATTTT
>-|TRBV6-4|TRBJ2-6|TRBD1
CASSPGTGVGANVLTF
TGTGCCAGCAGCCCCGGGACAGGGGTAGGGGCCAACGTCCTGACTTTC
>once|TRBV19|TRBJ1-3|-
CASSPTRTLGRSSGNTIYF
TGTGCCAGTAGTCCCACTCGGACTTTGGGCAGGAGCTCTGGAAACACCATATATTTT
>-|TRBV5-5|TRBJ2-2|TRBD1
CASGQGYTGELFF
TGTGCCAGCGGACAGGGCTACACCGGGGAGCTGTTTTTT
>-|TRBV19|TRBJ2-1|TRBD1
CASSIRQGLLFF
TGTGCCAGTAGTATACGACAGGGCCTCTTGTTCTTC
>once|TRBV25-1|TRBJ1-1|-
CASSEAGAGTMNTEAFF
TGTGCCAGCAGTGAAGCAGGGGCTGGTACGATGAACACTGAAGCTTTCTTT
>-|TRBV28|TRBJ2-2|-
CASSLGTGATNTGELFF
TGTGCCAGCAGTTTAGGGACGGGAGCTACGAACACCGGGGAGCTGTTTTTT
>once|TRBV28|TRBJ1-1|-
CASSLIGESTEAFF
TGTGCCAGCAGTTTAATCGGGGAGTCGACTGAAGCTTTCTTT
>once|TRBV3-1/TRBV3-2|TRBJ2-3|TRBD2
CASSQGLAGTDTQYF
TGTGCCAGCAGCCAGGGACTAGCTGGAACAGATACGCAGTATTTT
>-|TRBV11-2|TRBJ2-7|TRBD1
CASSPGTAEQYF
TGTGCCAGCAGCCCAGGGACAGCTGAGCAGTACTTC
>-|TRBV9|TRBJ1-2|-
CASSAPRRDGYTF
TGTGCCAGCAGCGCCCCACGGAGGGATGGCTACACCTTC
>-|TRBV18|TRBJ2-3|TRBD1
CASSGQTTDTQYF
TGTGCCAGCTCGGGACAGACGACAGATACGCAGTATTTT
>few|TRBV7-8|TRBJ2-3|-
CASSLAQELTRTQYF
TGTGCCAGCAGCTTAGCTCAGGAACTTACCCGTACGCAGTATTTT
>-|TRBV5-1|TRBJ1-1|TRBD1
CASSETVGQKAFF
TGCGCCAGCAGCGAGACCGTGGGACAGAAAGCTTTCTTT
>-|TRBV11-2|TRBJ2-1|-
CASSSLAINEQFF
TGTGCCAGCAGCTCACTCGCTATCAATGAGCAGTTCTTC
>-|TRBV6-5|TRBJ1-6|-
CARGGGWGDSPLHF
TGTGCCCGCGGGGGGGGATGGGGCGATTCACCCCTCCACTTT
>once|TRBV7-2|TRBJ1-2|TRBD1
CASSDRGRNYGYTF
TGTGCCAGCAGCGACAGGGGGCGCAACTATGGCTACACCTTC
>-|TRBV19|TRBJ2-7|TRBD1
CASSLTTGQGASEQYF
TGTGCCAGTAGTCTGACGACGGGACAGGGGGCGTCCGAGCAGTACTTC
>-|TRBV28|TRBJ1-1|-
CASRTMGQSTEAFF
TGTGCCAGCAGAACCATGGGCCAAAGCACTGAAGCTTTCTTT